The rows below give T cell receptor beta chains drawn from one sample of a study of regulatory T cells in long-lasting Graves disease. TCRdb itself ran the multiplex PCR reads through MiXCR, one entry per CDR3 protein. Of around 500,000 distinct CDR3 sequences detected, roughly 12% appear once; the ten largest clones hold over 7.5%. A further study also used this sample, focusing on T cells in Graves' hyperthyroidism and ophthalmopathy.

The sequencing used peripheral blood mononuclear cells (PBMCs), collected at new diagnosis, from a patient treated with antithyroid drugs. These receptors were obtained from a man aged 30-40 years with Graves disease. Each CDR3 is given with its conserved first and last residue. The D gene is left open where the match is weak. Some rows have no size entry. The others give once, few or many, or a class for an expanded clone.

TGTGCCACCAGCAGAGGTTCAGGGAGCTACAATGAGCAGTTCTTC,CATSRGSGSYNEQFF,.,TRBV15,.,TRBJ2-1
TGTGCCAGCAGTGATTCCGACTGGAATGAGCAGTTCTTC,CASSDSDWNEQFF,many,TRBV25-1,.,TRBJ2-1
TGCAGCGTTTGGACCCTAGGGGATACGCAGTATTTT,CSVWTLGDTQYF,few,TRBV29-1,.,TRBJ2-3
TGTGCCAGCAGCCCGCTAGCGGGAGCCCCCGGTGGGGCCAACGTCCTGACTTTC,CASSPLAGAPGGANVLTF,many,TRBV12-3/TRBV12-4,TRBD2,TRBJ2-6
TGCAGTGCTAATACCCTGTGGGAAGAGACCCAGTACTTC,CSANTLWEETQYF,many,TRBV20-1,.,TRBJ2-5
TGCAGCGTTGAATCCCGGGGTTCCAACACTGAAGCTTTCTTT,CSVESRGSNTEAFF,.,TRBV29-1,.,TRBJ1-1
TGTGCCAGCAGAAAACTACAGGGGACCCGCTACAATGAGCAGTTCTTC,CASRKLQGTRYNEQFF,many,TRBV6-2/TRBV6-3,TRBD1,TRBJ2-1
TGTGCCAGCAGCCACCGGCAGGGTGTTACCTACGAGCAGTACTTC,CASSHRQGVTYEQYF,.,TRBV14,.,TRBJ2-7
TGCAGCGTACGACCGTCTTTTAGCGGGAGGTCGAACACCGGGGAGCTGTTTTTT,CSVRPSFSGRSNTGELFF,many,TRBV29-1,TRBD2,TRBJ2-2
TGCAGTGCCAACCGGGACCGACTTAGCAATAGCAATCAGCCCCAGCATTTT,CSANRDRLSNSNQPQHF,.,TRBV20-1,.,TRBJ1-5
TGTGCCAGCAGTGAAGCGAACAGGGTCAATCAGCCCCAGCATTTT,CASSEANRVNQPQHF,many,TRBV6-1,.,TRBJ1-5
TGTGCCAGCAGTTTTGGAGGGCCCAATCAGCCCCAGCATTTT,CASSFGGPNQPQHF,.,TRBV12-3/TRBV12-4,.,TRBJ1-5
TGCAGTGCGCCGCTGAGGGGACACGAGCAGTTCTTC,CSAPLRGHEQFF,many,TRBV20-1,.,TRBJ2-1
TGTGCCAGTAGTATGGGGCTAGGCACCTACAATGAGCAGTTCTTC,CASSMGLGTYNEQFF,.,TRBV19,.,TRBJ2-1
TGCAGTGCCCGGGAGAGGGGAGGCAGCAAAAACATTCAGTACTTC,CSARERGGSKNIQYF,.,TRBV20-1,.,TRBJ2-4
TGTGCCAGTAGTACGACCCTGAACACTGAAGCTTTCTTT,CASSTTLNTEAFF,many,TRBV19,.,TRBJ1-1
TGTGCCAGCACCACGTCCGGGGGGAGTGAGCAGTTCTTC,CASTTSGGSEQFF,many,TRBV14,TRBD2,TRBJ2-1
TGTGCCAGCAGCCGACCGGGACTAGCGGGGACCGGGGAGCTGTTTTTT,CASSRPGLAGTGELFF,many,TRBV7-9,TRBD2,TRBJ2-2
TGCAGTGCAACGCCCGGACGGGAGCACGGGGAGCTGTTTTTT,CSATPGREHGELFF,many,TRBV20-1,.,TRBJ2-2
TGTGCCAACTCGAAGGACGGTAGCAATCAGCCCCAGCATTTT,CANSKDGSNQPQHF,few,TRBV6-1,.,TRBJ1-5
TGTGCCAGCAGCGTAGAAGATAACTATGGCTACACCTTC,CASSVEDNYGYTF,many,TRBV9,.,TRBJ1-2
TGTGCCAGCAGTCCAGGGGTTGATTCACCCCTCCACTTT,CASSPGVDSPLHF,few,TRBV6-1,.,TRBJ1-6
TGTGCCAGCAGTTCTCCGCTAGCGGGAGCAGGATACAATGAGCAGTTCTTC,CASSSPLAGAGYNEQFF,few,TRBV12-3/TRBV12-4,TRBD2,TRBJ2-1
TGTGCCGGACTGAGCGGGAGCACAGATACGCAGTATTTT,CAGLSGSTDTQYF,many,TRBV2,.,TRBJ2-3
TGCGCCAGCAGCCTCTTGACAGGGACTAGCGGGACCGCCCTTATCTTGAACACCGGGGAGCTGTTTTTT,CASSLLTGTSGTALILNTGELFF,few,TRBV5-1,TRBD2,TRBJ2-2
TGTGCCAGCAGCCGCCGGGACAGGGGAACCGGGGAGCTGTTTTTT,CASSRRDRGTGELFF,.,TRBV6-1,TRBD1,TRBJ2-2
TGCAGTGCACGAACCCCGGGACAACGCACAGATACGCAGTATTTT,CSARTPGQRTDTQYF,many,TRBV20-1,.,TRBJ2-3
TGTGCCAGCAGCTTAACGATAGGGGGCCTAGCGGGAGAGGGTGAGCAGTTCTTC,CASSLTIGGLAGEGEQFF,.,TRBV7-3,TRBD2,TRBJ2-1
TGTGCCAGCAGTGTACGGGGACAGGGGTCAACTAATGAAAAACTGTTTTTT,CASSVRGQGSTNEKLFF,few,TRBV2,TRBD1,TRBJ1-4
TGCAGTGCTGGGGCTAGCGGCTACAATGAGCAGTTCTTC,CSAGASGYNEQFF,many,TRBV20-1,TRBD2,TRBJ2-1
TGTGCTAGTGGTTTGGTACCAGGGTGGCCCCCTGAAGATACGCAGTATTTT,CASGLVPGWPPEDTQYF,few,TRBV12-5,.,TRBJ2-3
TGTGCCAGCTCACCTCCCCTACAGGGGGTCTACGAGCAGTACTTC,CASSPPLQGVYEQYF,few,TRBV18,TRBD1,TRBJ2-7
TGCAGCGCTAAGAGCGGACGGGATGCGTTCTTC,CSAKSGRDAFF,few,TRBV29-1,.,TRBJ2-1
TGTGCCAGCAGCCAAACCCGGGATCCGATCTACGAGCAGTACTTC,CASSQTRDPIYEQYF,few,TRBV3-1,.,TRBJ2-7
TGTGCCAGCTCACCACAGGGACAGGGCACTGAAGCTTTCTTT,CASSPQGQGTEAFF,many,TRBV18,TRBD1,TRBJ1-1
TGTGCCACCAGCAGAGATTCGGGGGAGAACACTGAAGCTTTCTTT,CATSRDSGENTEAFF,few,TRBV15,.,TRBJ1-1
TGTGCCAGCAGCCTGAACACCTCGCCCAATGAAAAACTGTTTTTT,CASSLNTSPNEKLFF,many,TRBV14,.,TRBJ1-4
TGCAGTGCTAGCCGCCCGGACAGGGGATACAATCAGCCCCAGCATTTT,CSASRPDRGYNQPQHF,.,TRBV20-1,TRBD1,TRBJ1-5
TGCGGGGGGACATGGGATTCCTATGGCTACACCTTC,CGGTWDSYGYTF,.,TRBV20-1,.,TRBJ1-2
TGTGCCAGTAGTGGAGGGACTAGCGGGAGCACAGATACGCAGTATTTT,CASSGGTSGSTDTQYF,many,TRBV19,TRBD2,TRBJ2-3
TGTGCCAGCAGCCACCTAGGAAATGAGCAGTTCTTC,CASSHLGNEQFF,few,TRBV3-1,.,TRBJ2-1
TGTGCCAGCAGCTTAGGACTAGCGACAGGGGAGACCCAGTACTTC,CASSLGLATGETQYF,.,TRBV7-9,.,TRBJ2-5
TGTGCCAGCTCGCCCGGGACGCTTGTGGGGAACGAGCAGTACTTC,CASSPGTLVGNEQYF,.,TRBV18,.,TRBJ2-7
TGTGCCAGCAGTTTATCAACAGGGGAGGACGAGCAGTACTTC,CASSLSTGEDEQYF,.,TRBV27,.,TRBJ2-7
TGCAGCGTTGTTGGGGCAGACCCTGAAGCTTTCTTT,CSVVGADPEAFF,few,TRBV29-1,.,TRBJ1-1
TGCAGTGCTAGAGGGTCCAGGGTAAAAGACTACGAGCAGTACTTC,CSARGSRVKDYEQYF,.,TRBV20-1,.,TRBJ2-7